Listed here are 18 T cell receptor beta chains from one sample, sequenced in a study of TIL therapy for anti-PD-1-resistant metastatic lung cancer. Time point indicated: pre-treatment sample, taken before nivolumab and TIL therapy. Tumor tissue came from excised metastases, mostly pleural nodules or supraclavicular lymph nodes. This was the immunoSEQ v3 assay. The method was immunoSEQ multiplex PCR; TCRdb's version includes in-frame clones alone and lacks a portion of them. The sample has 2,500 or so clones, 73% seen once; the top ten hold around 15%. This sample comprised tumor tissue, obtained at baseline. These receptors all stem from a person aged 25 to 80 with non-small cell lung cancer. Some clones in this sample may be carry-over from other donors' samples.

The rearrangement uses TRBV28 and TRBJ1-6; D not certain. Germline CDR1 MDHEN, CDR2 SYDVKM. CDR3 size: 15 residues. The V and J ends lost 7 bases and 4 bases respectively, with 14 bases between them. The CDR3 loop is CASTVSRQYNSPLHF. The CDR3 nucleotides read TGTGCCAGCACCGTAAGCAGGCAATATAATTCACCCCTCCACTTT.

The gene calls are TRBV6-5 and TRBJ1-5; no reliable D call. Trimming took off 6 bases at V and 2 bases at J, with 14 bases between the two ends. Germline CDR1 and CDR2: MNHEY and SVGAGI. This CDR3 has 15 amino acids. The CDR3 coding sequence is TGTGCCAGCAGCCCCCGAGGGAGAGGCAATCAGCCCCAGCATTTT. It encodes CASSPRGRGNQPQHF.

This clone was counted only a few times. The chain couples TRBV9 to TRBJ1-1; 9 bases line up with TRBD1. Germline trimming cut 2 bases from V and 4 bases from J; bases unmatched to any gene: 3. The CDR3 extends over 14 amino acids. The germline gives CDR1 SGDLS, CDR2 YYNGEE. CDR3 sequence (DNA): TGTGCCAGCAGCGTCCGGGGACAGGGCACTGAAGCTTTCTTT. Its protein product is CASSVRGQGTEAFF.

The genes are TRBV19 and TRBJ1-2; perhaps TRBD1 as D (6 bases). Germline CDR1 is LNHDA and CDR2 is SQIVND (reference sequence). The CDR3 loop spans 12 amino acids. The germline V and J ends were trimmed by 7 bases and 8 bases, with 14 bases remaining between them. CDR3 DNA sequence: TGTGCCAGTACGGGGGCAGGGCGAGGCTACACCTTC. It translates to CASTGAGRGYTF.

The genes are TRBV7-6 and TRBJ1-3; 10 bases fit TRBD1. The germline V gene has CDR1 SGHVS and CDR2 FNYEAQ. V shed 5 bases and J 3 bases; nucleotides not matched to a gene: 4. The CDR3 covers 15 residues. The CDR3 reads CASSDRGLGGNTIYF. The CDR3 DNA sequence: TGTGCCAGCAGCGACAGGGGGCTAGGTGGAAACACCATATATTTT.

V usage is TRBV6-5 and J usage is TRBJ2-1; 7 bases align to TRBD1. The CDR3 consists of 14 residues. Germline lookup yields CDR1 MNHEY and CDR2 SVGAGI. The junction had 8 bases not matched to a gene; V was cut back by 2 bases and J by 10 bases. The DNA for the CDR3 is TGTGCCAGCAGTTACAGCGACAGGGCCAGAGAGCAGTTCTTC. Encoded protein: CASSYSDRAREQFF.

This chain connects TRBV30 to TRBJ1-5; the D gene is possibly TRBD1 (5 bases). V lost 3 bases and J lost 5, with 17 bases in between. Germline assignment: CDR1 GTSNPN and CDR2 SVGIG (reference sequence). There are 15 residues in the CDR3. Here the CDR3 DNA reads TGTGCCTGGAGACGTACGGGAGTGGGGGATCAGCCCCAGCATTTT. Its protein product is CAWRRTGVGDQPQHF.

The chain uses TRBV14 and TRBJ2-2; the match to TRBD1 covers 7 bases. This CDR3 spans 14 amino acids. CDR1 and CDR2 from the germline V gene are SGHDN and FVKESK. Trimming at V came to 5 bases and at J to 5 bases, leaving 5 bases not matched to a gene. The CDR3, as DNA: TGTGCCAGCAGCAAGACAGGGTGGACCGGGGAGCTGTTTTTT. Translation: CASSKTGWTGELFF.

The chain carries TRBV11-3 and TRBJ2-2; 7 bases match TRBD1. V shed 2 bases, J shed 1 base, and the junction held 1 base outside the gene matches. The germline CDR1 and CDR2 sequences are SGHNT and YENEEA. The CDR3 contains 15 residues. The CDR3 nucleotides are TGTGCCAGCAGCTTACAGGGGGTGAACACCGGGGAGCTGTTTTTT. This translates into CASSLQGVNTGELFF.

V is TRBV30 and J is TRBJ1-2; D not certain. The V gene lost 2 bases and the J gene lost 4 bases, with 8 bases spanning the gap. Per the germline V gene, CDR1 is GTSNPN and CDR2 is SVGIG (reference sequence). This CDR3 comprises 12 residues. CDR3 sequence: CAWSIRAYGYTF. The CDR3 coding sequence is TGTGCCTGGAGTATCAGAGCCTATGGCTACACCTTC.

The chain couples TRBV25-1 to TRBJ2-1, with D perhaps being TRBD1 or TRBD2 (5 bases each). Germline V lookup: CDR1 MGHDK, CDR2 SYGVNS. The CDR3 is made up of 13 amino acids. Trimming removed 0 bases from V and 8 bases from J, with 8 bases in between. In nucleotides, the CDR3 is TGTGCCAGCAGTGAATATCGAGGGGATGAGCAGTTCTTC. Translation: CASSEYRGDEQFF. The entire variable domain, with the rest obtained from reference TRBV25-1 and TRBJ2-1, is as follows: EADIYQTPRYLVIGTGKKITLECSQTMGHDKMYWYQQDPGMELHLIHYSYGVNSTEKGDLSSESTVSRIRTEHFPLTLESARPSHTSQYLCASSEYRGDEQFFGPGTRLTVL.

CDR3: CASSLQEDTEAFF. For the CDR3, the DNA is TGTGCCAGCAGCTTACAGGAAGACACTGAAGCTTTCTTT. This chain links TRBV11-3 with TRBJ1-1; no clear D. CDR1 SGHNT and CDR2 YENEEA come from the germline V gene. V was pared by 2 bases and J by 3 bases, with 7 bases between. The CDR3 length is 13 residues.

The chain recombines TRBV19 with TRBJ1-1; D perhaps matches TRBD1 (5 bases). This CDR3 spans 14 amino acids. V was pared by 7 bases and J by 3 bases, with 15 bases between. CDR1 and CDR2 (germline): LNHDA, SQIVND (reference sequence). This CDR3 is CASIRQRYDTEAFF. The CDR3 DNA reads as TGTGCCAGTATTAGACAGAGATACGACACTGAAGCTTTCTTT.

This chain connects TRBV4-1 to TRBJ1-5; D possibly corresponds to TRBD1 (6 bases). The ends were cut back, 3 bases at V and 14 bases at J, with 26 bases in the middle. The CDR3 covers 16 residues. The germline V gene encodes CDR1 MGHRA and CDR2 YSYEKL. The CDR3 is CASSQSGGAHHEQKHF. In DNA form, the CDR3 reads TGCGCCAGCAGCCAGAGCGGGGGGGCACACCACGAACAAAAGCATTTT.

The rearrangement uses TRBV5-1 and TRBJ2-5; perhaps TRBD2 as D (5 bases). CDR3 length: 13 residues. The germline V gene has CDR1 SGHRS and CDR2 YFSETQ. V gave up 3 bases and J gave up 3 bases, with 9 bases separating them. CDR3 protein: CASSWTAEETQYF. Here the CDR3 DNA reads TGCGCCAGCAGCTGGACTGCCGAAGAGACCCAGTACTTC.

This sequence joins TRBV6-1 and TRBJ2-7; D is possibly TRBD1 (5 bases). Germline CDR1 and CDR2: MNHNS and SASEGT. The CDR3 length is 15 residues. Deletions cut 10 bases from V and 3 bases from J, with 22 bases between. CDR3 amino acids: CAILPNDSPGYEQYF. In nucleotides, the CDR3 is TGTGCCATATTACCCAATGACAGCCCGGGCTACGAGCAGTACTTC.

V usage is TRBV7-9 and J usage is TRBJ1-2; D might be TRBD1 (6 bases). The V and J ends lost 4 bases and 2 bases respectively, with 14 bases between them. Germline CDR1 and CDR2: SEHNR and FQNEAQ (reference sequence). This CDR3 spans 15 amino acids. The CDR3 nucleotides read TGTGCCAGCAGCTCACCAGGGACAAAGAACTATGGCTACACCTTC. This encodes CASSSPGTKNYGYTF.

This clone was found a few times. J is TRBJ2-7 and V is TRBV5-8, with D unresolved. The CDR3 length is 13 residues. Per the germline V gene, CDR1 is SGHTS and CDR2 is YDEGEE. V lost 3 bases, J lost 3 bases, and 10 bases lay in between. CDR3 loop: CASSSGSYYEQYF. The CDR3 DNA is TGTGCCAGCAGCTCGGGCAGCTACTACGAGCAGTACTTC. The full variable domain, rest sourced from reference TRBV5-8 and TRBJ2-7, is EAGVTQSPTHLIKTRGQQATLRCSPISGHTSVYWYQQALGLGLQFLLWYDEGEERNRGNFPPRFSGRQFPNYSSELNVNALELEDSALYLCASSSGSYYEQYFGPGTRLTVT.